The 20 T cell receptor beta chains reported below all come from one sample, sequenced in a study of blood T cell repertoires in COVID-19. Using immunoSEQ multiplex PCR, the repertoire was profiled, and TCRdb retains in-frame clones only, with some absent. The sample comprises 350,000 or so clones, about 90% of which are singletons, and more than 0.9% rests with the top ten. The specimen sequenced was PBMCs or T cells enriched from blood (not recorded which). The receptors here all came from a woman aged 25-40 years who had recovered from COVID-19.

The CDR3 loop reads CASSQDSRGGTEAFF. CDR3 DNA: TGTGCCAGCAGCCAAGATTCACGGGGTGGAACTGAAGCTTTCTTT. The rearrangement links TRBV3-1 (or the pseudogene TRBV3-2) to TRBJ1-1, with D unresolved. Germline CDR1 LGHDT, CDR2 YNNKEL (reference sequence). The CDR3 consists of 15 residues. Trimming removed 0 bases from V and 5 bases from J, with 13 bases in between.

J is TRBJ1-3 and V is TRBV5-4; the match to TRBD1 covers 7 bases. CDR3 size: 18 residues. Germline CDR1 reads SGHNT; CDR2 reads YYREEE (reference sequence). Germline trimming cut 3 bases from V and 0 bases from J; bases unmatched to any gene: 12. CDR3 amino acids: CASSSPGAGGNSGNTIYF. The DNA for the CDR3 is TGTGCCAGCAGCTCACCCGGGGCAGGGGGAAACTCTGGAAACACCATATATTTT.

This chain links TRBV7-9 with TRBJ2-5; the D is unclear. Germline CDR1 and CDR2: SEHNR and FQNEAQ (reference sequence). The CDR3 spans 14 residues. The V gene lost 4 bases and the J gene lost 5 bases, with 14 bases spanning the gap. The CDR3 DNA follows: TGTGCCAGCAGCTCACCGGGTTACGGGGAGACCCAGTACTTC. Protein: CASSSPGYGETQYF.

This chain joins TRBV29-1 and TRBJ1-1; D unresolved. This CDR3 contains 13 residues. With 4 bases removed from V and 9 bases from J, the gap between germline ends came to 18 bases. Germline loops: CDR1 SQVTM, CDR2 ANQGSEA. CDR3 sequence: CSVVGRYQLKAFF. The CDR3 nucleotides read TGCAGCGTTGTTGGGCGATACCAACTGAAAGCTTTCTTT. Drawing the rest from reference TRBV29-1 and TRBJ1-1, the complete variable domain is SAVISQKPSRDICQRGTSLTIQCQVDSQVTMMFWYRQQPGQSLTLIATANQGSEATYESGFVIDKFPISRPNLTFSTLTVSNMSPEDSSIYLCSVVGRYQLKAFFGQGTRLTVV.

J is TRBJ2-1 and V is TRBV2, with D hard to call. The CDR3 sequence is 13 residues long. Germline V lookup: CDR1 SNHLY, CDR2 FYNNEI. V lost 5 bases and J 8 bases, leaving 13 bases between the germline ends. The CDR3 is CASSRRREDEQFF. The CDR3 DNA follows: TGTGCCAGCAGTCGTAGGCGAGAGGATGAGCAGTTCTTC.

This sequence joins TRBV19 and TRBJ1-2, with D tentatively TRBD1 (5 bases). The CDR3 has 16 residues. Germline lookup yields CDR1 LNHDA and CDR2 SQIVND (reference sequence). V lost 2 bases and J 5 bases, leaving 18 bases between the germline ends. The CDR3 DNA reads as TGTGCCAGTAGTATAAGTCAGGGCGCTGATGTGTATGGCTACACCTTC. Translating it yields CASSISQGADVYGYTF.

The J gene is TRBJ2-3, the V gene TRBV5-1; 7 positions match TRBD1. The CDR3 extends over 16 amino acids. The germline CDR1 and CDR2 sequences are SGHRS and YFSETQ. The V segment lost 3 bases and the J segment 4 bases; nucleotides outside the gene matches: 11. CDR3 region: CASSWTRKGAADTQYF. The CDR3 nucleotides are TGCGCCAGCAGCTGGACGAGAAAGGGGGCTGCAGATACGCAGTATTTT.

This clone has just a few counts. The chain carries TRBV10-2 and TRBJ1-5, with a weak D call TRBD1 (5 bases). The CDR3 has 15 amino acids. Germline lookup yields CDR1 WSHSY and CDR2 SAAADI. Trimming cost V 2 bases and J 7 bases, with 15 bases left between them. This chain's CDR3 is CASSETAGMYQPQHF. In DNA, the CDR3 is TGCGCCAGCAGTGAGACGGCAGGGATGTACCAGCCCCAGCATTTT.

This clone was found once. V usage is TRBV11-3 and J usage is TRBJ2-7; possible D gene TRBD1, 7 bases. The CDR3 is 15 amino acids. V lost 6 bases and J lost 2, with 17 bases in between. The germline gives CDR1 SGHNT, CDR2 YENEEA. In DNA form, the CDR3 reads TGTGCCAGCAGAGCGCGGGGACAGTCACCCTACGAGCAGTACTTC. Encoded protein: CASRARGQSPYEQYF.

This chain uses TRBV5-6 with TRBJ1-2, with 7 nucleotides matching TRBD1. The CDR3 runs to 11 residues. Per germline, CDR1 SGHDT and CDR2 YYEEEE. The V segment lost 3 bases and the J segment 8 bases; nucleotides outside the gene matches: 1. DNA for the CDR3: TGTGCCAGCAGCTACAGGGGAGGCTACACCTTC. This encodes CASSYRGGYTF. Full variable domain (rest looked up from reference TRBV5-6 and TRBJ1-2): DAGVTQSPTHLIKTRGQQVTLRCSPKSGHDTVSWYQQALGQGPQFIFQYYEEEERQRGNFPDRFSGHQFPNYSSELNVNALLLGDSALYLCASSYRGGYTFGSGTRLTVV.

The chain recombines TRBV15 with TRBJ1-5; no definite D call. Germline V CDR1 and CDR2: LNHNV, YYDKDF (reference sequence). The CDR3 is 13 residues long. With 0 bases removed from V and 13 bases from J, the gap between germline ends came to 13 bases. CDR3 in DNA: TGTGCCACCAGCAGAGATTATAAGGTGGAGCAGCATTTT. It specifies CATSRDYKVEQHF.

The chain uses TRBV7-9 and TRBJ2-4; 8 positions match TRBD2. Germline trimming cut 1 base from V and 0 bases from J; bases unmatched to any gene: 8. The CDR3 is 18 residues long. The germline V gene has CDR1 SEHNR and CDR2 FQNEAQ (reference sequence). The chain's CDR3 is CASSLVALADPAKNIQYF. CDR3 bases: TGTGCCAGCAGCTTAGTGGCACTAGCGGACCCAGCCAAAAACATTCAGTACTTC. Together with reference TRBV7-9 and TRBJ2-4, the CDR3 gives the full variable domain: DTGVSQNPRHKITKRGQNVTFRCDPISEHNRLYWYRQTLGQGPEFLTYFQNEAQLEKSRLLSDRFSAERPKGSFSTLEIQRTEQGDSAMYLCASSLVALADPAKNIQYFGAGTRLSVL.

This chain links TRBV5-1 with TRBJ2-5; tentative D call: TRBD1 (5 bases). Trimming took off 2 bases at V and 0 bases at J, with 11 bases between the two ends. Germline V gives CDR1 SGHRS, CDR2 YFSETQ. This CDR3 is 15 amino acids long. CDR3 DNA sequence: TGCGCCAGCAGCTTCAACTCAGGGAACCAAGAGACCCAGTACTTC. It is translated as CASSFNSGNQETQYF.

The CDR3 here is CASSEALGRLTEAFF. The CDR3, as DNA: TGTGCCAGCAGTGAAGCGCTTGGGCGTTTGACTGAAGCTTTCTTT. The chain recombines TRBV2 with TRBJ1-1; D ambiguous. The V and J ends lost 0 bases and 5 bases respectively, with 13 bases between them. Germline CDR1 and CDR2: SNHLY and FYNNEI. CDR3 length: 15 residues.

This clone appeared a single time. The chain has TRBV27 and TRBJ2-2; 8 bases fit TRBD1. The CDR3 consists of 14 residues. The germline V gene encodes CDR1 MNHEY and CDR2 SMNVEV (reference sequence). The V and J ends lost 7 bases and 4 bases, in that order; junction bases with no gene match: 5. This chain's CDR3 is CASNGQGGTGELFF. As DNA, the CDR3 is TGTGCCAGCAATGGACAGGGCGGCACCGGGGAGCTGTTTTTT.

The CDR3, as DNA: TGTGCCAGCAACGAAGAGGTATATGGCTACACCTTC. Translating it yields CASNEEVYGYTF. V usage is TRBV28 and J usage is TRBJ1-2, with no clear D. Germline V gene sequence: CDR1 MDHEN, CDR2 SYDVKM. This CDR3 is built from 12 residues. The V gene lost 7 bases and the J gene lost 5 bases, with 11 bases spanning the gap.

This clone has more than one count but fewer than ten. The gene calls are TRBV3-1 (or the pseudogene TRBV3-2) and TRBJ1-1, with D unclear. Deletions cut 0 bases from V and 5 bases from J, with 10 bases between. The CDR3 sequence is 14 residues long. Germline V gene data show CDR1 as LGHDT and CDR2 as YNNKEL (reference sequence). The CDR3 DNA sequence: TGTGCCAGCAGCCAAGATGCGGGGAAGACTGAAGCTTTCTTT. It yields the protein CASSQDAGKTEAFF.

The rearrangement uses TRBV11-2 and TRBJ2-1; 9 bases align to TRBD2. The length of the CDR3 is 16 residues. Trimming took 4 bases from V and 9 from J; bases not matched to a gene: 13. In germline, CDR1 is SGHAT, CDR2 FQNNGV. CDR3 in amino acids: CASSWGAGGRQGEQFF. CDR3 nucleotide sequence: TGTGCCAGCAGCTGGGGCGCGGGGGGGAGGCAGGGTGAGCAGTTCTTC.

The chain has TRBV5-8 and TRBJ1-2, with 8 bases matching TRBD1. This CDR3 is 14 amino acids long. Looked up from germline, CDR1 is SGHTS and CDR2 is YDEGEE. V lost 6 bases and J lost 6; bases outside the gene matches: 10. The CDR3 region has the DNA TGTGCCAGCACCAGGGGACAGGACGGAGATGGCTACACCTTC. It yields the protein CASTRGQDGDGYTF.

CDR3 sequence reads: CASSEDGQGSITDTQYF. CDR3 nucleotide sequence: TGTGCCAGCAGCGAAGATGGACAGGGATCAATCACAGATACGCAGTATTTT. The chain has TRBV5-6 and TRBJ2-3, with 8 bases matching TRBD1. Germline V gene data show CDR1 as SGHDT and CDR2 as YYEEEE. The V and J ends lost 4 bases and 2 bases, in that order; junction bases with no gene match: 12. The CDR3 runs 17 residues. The full variable domain, its missing parts supplied by reference TRBV5-6 and TRBJ2-3, is DAGVTQSPTHLIKTRGQQVTLRCSPKSGHDTVSWYQQALGQGPQFIFQYYEEEERQRGNFPDRFSGHQFPNYSSELNVNALLLGDSALYLCASSEDGQGSITDTQYFGPGTRLTVL.